Below, 25 T cell receptor beta chains from the same sample are listed, as sequenced in a study of blood T cell repertoires in COVID-19. Repertoires were generated with immunoSEQ multiplex PCR, while TCRdb's copy carries only in-frame clones and drops some. The data contain more than 200,000 clones, about 90% of them singletons. The sample consisted of PBMCs or T cells enriched from blood (not recorded which). Source of these receptors: a woman aged 25 to 39 who had been exposed to COVID-19.

The V gene is TRBV7-9, the J gene TRBJ1-2, with D hard to call. Germline V gene sequence: CDR1 SEHNR, CDR2 FQNEAQ (reference sequence). The CDR3 loop spans 15 amino acids. Between the trimmed V and J ends, which lost 1 base and 4 bases, there was a span of 13 bases. The CDR3 coding sequence is TGTGCCAGCAGCTTAGTCGGTGGTTCTGGCTATGGCTACACCTTC. It translates to CASSLVGGSGYGYTF. Variable domain in full (rest from reference TRBV7-9 and TRBJ1-2): DTGVSQNPRHKITKRGQNVTFRCDPISEHNRLYWYRQTLGQGPEFLTYFQNEAQLEKSRLLSDRFSAERPKGSFSTLEIQRTEQGDSAMYLCASSLVGGSGYGYTFGSGTRLTVV.

The chain uses TRBV5-5 and TRBJ1-2, with a tentative D call TRBD1 (5 bases). The germline V gene encodes CDR1 SGHKS and CDR2 YYEKEE (reference sequence). This CDR3 spans 13 amino acids. V was shortened by 4 bases and J by 4 bases, with 11 bases between the two germline ends. The CDR3 sequence is CASSPRQIYGYTF. The CDR3 coding sequence is TGTGCCAGCAGCCCCAGACAGATCTATGGCTACACCTTC.

The chain recombines TRBV2 with TRBJ1-4; 8 nucleotides match TRBD1. CDR3 length: 17 amino acids. Losses at the gene ends were 7 bases for V and 4 bases for J; bases not matched to a gene: 14. CDR1 is SNHLY and CDR2 is FYNNEI in the germline V gene. The CDR3 DNA reads as TGTGCCAGCACCAAAAGGGGGTACAGGGGGTTTAATGAAAAACTGTTTTTT. As protein: CASTKRGYRGFNEKLFF.

The count of this clone is one. V is TRBV29-1 and J is TRBJ2-3; 12 bases are a match to TRBD2. The CDR3 runs 16 residues. Germline loops: CDR1 SQVTM, CDR2 ANQGSEA. Losses at the gene ends were 2 bases for V and 0 bases for J; bases not matched to a gene: 3. The CDR3 loop reads CSVEWGLAGSTDTQYF. CDR3 in DNA: TGCAGCGTTGAATGGGGACTAGCGGGTAGCACAGATACGCAGTATTTT.

The chain recombines TRBV29-1 with TRBJ2-2; TRBD2 aligns across 9 bases. CDR1 is SQVTM and CDR2 is ANQGSEA in the germline V gene. V shed 4 bases, J shed 6 bases, and the junction held 6 bases outside the gene matches. The CDR3 spans 14 residues. CDR3 coding DNA: TGCAGCGTTGTATACGGACTAGCGTCCGGGGAGCTGTTTTTT. This translates into CSVVYGLASGELFF.

The CDR3 spells CSVDQRVNTDTQYF. In nucleotides, the CDR3 is TGCAGCGTTGACCAGCGGGTCAACACAGATACGCAGTATTTT. The chain couples TRBV29-1 to TRBJ2-3, with a tentative D call TRBD2 (6 bases). The CDR3 extends over 14 amino acids. CDR1 SQVTM and CDR2 ANQGSEA come from the germline V gene. V shed 3 bases and J shed 2 bases, with 12 bases lying between them.

This chain links TRBV9 with TRBJ2-1; 10 bases fit TRBD2. Germline CDR1 is SGDLS and CDR2 is YYNGEE. This CDR3 has 16 residues. V dropped 3 bases and J dropped 4; count of bases not matched to a gene: 7. The DNA of the CDR3 is TGTGCCAGCAGCGCCCCCGGGACTAGCGCTTACAATGAGCAGTTCTTC. Protein product: CASSAPGTSAYNEQFF.

V is TRBV6-5 and J is TRBJ2-2, with D unclear. With 8 bases removed from V and 1 base from J, the gap between germline ends came to 11 bases. CDR1 is MNHEY, CDR2 SVGAGI, per germline. The CDR3 is 14 amino acids. CDR3 bases: TGTGCCAGCGGTCCGGGTCAGAACACCGGGGAGCTGTTTTTT. Its protein product is CASGPGQNTGELFF.

The chain employs TRBV18 and TRBJ2-7, with 11 bases identical to TRBD2. Trimming removed 4 bases from V and 3 bases from J; junction bases left unmatched: 11. This CDR3 spans 17 amino acids. CDR1 and CDR2 from the germline V gene are KGHSH and LQKENI. The CDR3 DNA reads TGTGCCAGCTCACGCGGGACTAGCGGTCTTTCAAGCTACGAGCAGTACTTC. Translation gives CASSRGTSGLSSYEQYF.

The rearrangement joins TRBV6-5 to TRBJ1-2; weak D call: TRBD1 (6 bases). V lost 2 bases to trimming and J lost 5 bases, with 15 bases between them. The CDR3 contains 15 residues. From germline, CDR1 is MNHEY and CDR2 SVGAGI. CDR3 DNA: TGTGCCAGCAGTTACGGCAAACAGGGCAGATATGGCTACACCTTC. It translates to CASSYGKQGRYGYTF.

This rearrangement joins TRBV3-1 (or the pseudogene TRBV3-2) to TRBJ1-1; D possibly corresponds to TRBD1 (6 bases). With 3 bases removed from V and 6 bases from J, the gap between germline ends came to 20 bases. Germline CDR1 and CDR2: LGHDT and YNNKEL (reference sequence). The CDR3 is made up of 16 amino acids. The CDR3 loop is CASSHSGTSYSPEAFF. CDR3 nucleotides: TGTGCCAGCAGCCATTCCGGGACATCCTATTCCCCTGAAGCTTTCTTT.

This chain's CDR3 is CASTRDNSYEQYF. CDR3 DNA: TGCGCCAGTACTCGGGACAACTCCTACGAGCAGTACTTC. The rearrangement joins TRBV10-2 to TRBJ2-7, with D possibly TRBD1 on 6 matching bases. This CDR3 spans 13 amino acids. The germline V gene has CDR1 WSHSY and CDR2 SAAADI. Trimming took 9 bases from V and 0 from J, leaving 12 bases between them.

J is TRBJ1-2 and V is TRBV3-1 (or the pseudogene TRBV3-2); a possible D gene is TRBD1 (6 bases). Germline assignment: CDR1 LGHDT and CDR2 YNNKEL (reference sequence). The CDR3 has 14 residues. The V gene lost 3 bases and the J gene lost 6 bases, with 14 bases spanning the gap. The CDR3 region is CASSHPDRFDGYTF. CDR3 DNA sequence: TGTGCCAGCAGCCATCCCGACAGGTTCGATGGCTACACCTTC.

The rearrangement joins TRBV4-2 to TRBJ2-1; 7 bases are shared with TRBD2. Trimming cost V 1 base and J 6 bases; bases outside gene matches: 12. The CDR3 sequence is 17 residues long. Germline V gene lookup returns CDR1 LGHNA and CDR2 YNFKEQ. The CDR3 spells CASSQAVFGGGFNEQFF. CDR3 nucleotide sequence: TGTGCCAGCAGCCAAGCGGTCTTTGGGGGAGGGTTCAATGAGCAGTTCTTC.

The chain employs TRBV5-8 and TRBJ1-2; D is unclear. Trimming shortened V by 0 bases and J by 5 bases, and 8 bases separated the two germline ends. Looked up from germline, CDR1 is SGHTS and CDR2 is YDEGEE. The CDR3 has 13 amino acids. Here the CDR3 reads CASSLEGAYGYTF. CDR3 coding DNA: TGTGCCAGCAGCTTGGAGGGAGCTTATGGCTACACCTTC. Based on the CDR3 plus reference TRBV5-8 and TRBJ1-2, the full variable domain is EAGVTQSPTHLIKTRGQQATLRCSPISGHTSVYWYQQALGLGLQFLLWYDEGEERNRGNFPPRFSGRQFPNYSSELNVNALELEDSALYLCASSLEGAYGYTFGSGTRLTVV.

V gene TRBV9 combines with J gene TRBJ1-2, with D possibly being TRBD1 (5 bases). Germline lookup yields CDR1 SGDLS and CDR2 YYNGEE. This CDR3 has 14 amino acids. V lost 4 bases to trimming and J lost 3 bases, with 13 bases between them. The CDR3 sequence: CASSLSGGHYGYTF. CDR3 DNA: TGTGCCAGCAGCCTCTCGGGGGGACACTATGGCTACACCTTC.

The table lists this clone with a few counts. The V call is TRBV27, the J call TRBJ1-1; D is possibly TRBD1 (6 bases). CDR1 MNHEY and CDR2 SMNVEV come from the germline V gene (reference sequence). The ends were cut back, 5 bases at V and 2 bases at J, with 9 bases in the middle. There are 13 residues in the CDR3. The CDR3 loop is CASSRTVNTEAFF. DNA for the CDR3: TGTGCCAGCAGTAGGACAGTAAACACTGAAGCTTTCTTT.

This chain links TRBV4-1 with TRBJ2-1, with D perhaps TRBD2 (7 bases). Germline loops: CDR1 MGHRA, CDR2 YSYEKL. Trimming took off 0 bases at V and 9 bases at J, with 15 bases between the two ends. CDR3 length: 15 residues. CDR3 loop: CASSQDSRGGSEQFF. Here the CDR3 DNA reads TGCGCCAGCAGCCAAGATAGTCGCGGGGGCAGTGAGCAGTTCTTC.

In this sample, this clone turned up a few times. V usage is TRBV5-1 and J usage is TRBJ1-3, with a possible D match to TRBD1 (6 bases). V lost 0 bases to trimming and J lost 2 bases, with 12 bases between them. The V gene's germline CDR1 is SGHRS and CDR2 YFSETQ. The CDR3 is 16 residues long. In nucleotides, the CDR3 is TGCGCCAGCAGCTTGGTAGCCAGGGGAGCTGGAAACACCATATATTTT. Translating it yields CASSLVARGAGNTIYF.

The V and J genes are TRBV18 and TRBJ2-3, with D possibly being TRBD2 (6 bases). Germline V gives CDR1 KGHSH, CDR2 LQKENI. V lost 3 bases to trimming and J lost 10 bases, with 14 bases between them. The CDR3 is 13 residues long. CDR3 sequence: CASSPGTSRAQYF. The CDR3 DNA follows: TGTGCCAGCTCACCCGGGACTTCCCGAGCGCAGTATTTT.

The rearrangement uses TRBV9 and TRBJ2-2; D is possibly TRBD1 (6 bases). Germline V lookup: CDR1 SGDLS, CDR2 YYNGEE. This CDR3 contains 15 residues. V was shortened by 4 bases and J by 5 bases, with 15 bases between the two germline ends. For the CDR3, the DNA is TGTGCCAGCAGCATGACAGGTCTTTGGACCGGGGAGCTGTTTTTT. Its protein product is CASSMTGLWTGELFF. Looking up the rest from reference TRBV9 and TRBJ2-2 gives the full variable domain: DSGVTQTPKHLITATGQRVTLRCSPRSGDLSVYWYQQSLDQGLQFLIQYYNGEERAKGNILERFSAQQFPDLHSELNLSSLELGDSALYFCASSMTGLWTGELFFGEGSRLTVL.

The chain couples TRBV3-1 (or the pseudogene TRBV3-2) to TRBJ2-7, with 8 bases fitting TRBD1. The CDR3 loop spans 14 amino acids. V gave up 3 bases and J gave up 2 bases; unmatched junction bases: 3. Germline CDR1 is LGHDT and CDR2 is YNNKEL (reference sequence). CDR3 protein: CASSHWDRTYEQYF. The CDR3 DNA reads TGTGCCAGCAGCCACTGGGACAGGACCTACGAGCAGTACTTC.

The chain joins TRBV10-3 to TRBJ2-2, with TRBD2 matching over 10 bases. V was clipped by 6 bases and J by 6 bases; unmatched bases: 7. The CDR3 extends over 15 amino acids. Per the germline V gene, CDR1 is ENHRY and CDR2 is SYGVKD. CDR3 DNA sequence: TGTGCCATCAGGGTGACTAGCGGGTCTTCCGGGGAGCTGTTTTTT. This translates into CAIRVTSGSSGELFF.

This chain connects TRBV6-5 to TRBJ1-6; no definite D call. V was trimmed by 7 bases and J by 9 bases, leaving 13 bases between them. The CDR3 length is 13 residues. The germline V gene has CDR1 MNHEY and CDR2 SVGAGI. The CDR3 loop reads CASKGISGSPLHF. DNA for the CDR3: TGTGCCAGCAAAGGGATAAGCGGTTCACCCCTCCACTTT.

CDR3 bases: TGTGCCAGTAAGGGCGGGACAGGTCGAGGCGAGCAGTACTTC. It encodes CASKGGTGRGEQYF. The chain employs TRBV19 and TRBJ2-7, with 8 bases that match TRBD1. J lost 6 bases, V lost 7 bases, and 11 bases had no gene match. This CDR3 is built from 14 residues. Germline CDR1 is LNHDA and CDR2 is SQIVND (reference sequence).